The 20 T cell receptor beta chains in this list originate from one sample, sequenced in a study. TCRdb reprocessed the RT-PCR reads with MiXCR, giving one entry per CDR3 protein. The sample contains about 700,000 distinct CDR3 sequences, about 14% of which appear only once. Sequencing was carried out using memory CD4+ T cells from blood. These receptors all stem from a female donor in good health, serving as a healthy control.

The V gene is TRBV10-2, the J gene TRBJ2-2, with no clear D. Germline values: CDR1 WSHSY, CDR2 SAAADI. CDR3 size: 15 residues. V dropped 4 bases and J dropped 3 bases, with 12 bases sitting between them. The CDR3 DNA sequence: TGCGCCAGCAGTGTGGCAGCGACATACACCGGGGAGCTGTTTTTT. It encodes CASSVAATYTGELFF.

The chain recombines TRBV25-1 with TRBJ2-5; 13 nucleotides align to TRBD2. Looked up from germline, CDR1 is MGHDK and CDR2 is SYGVNS. This CDR3 comprises 17 residues. J was trimmed by 5 bases and V by 4 bases; bases with no gene match: 10. The CDR3 DNA reads TGTGCCAGCAGTGTAGGGACTAGCGGGATTTGGGCGGAGACCCAGTACTTC. Translation: CASSVGTSGIWAETQYF.

The chain uses TRBV20-1 and TRBJ2-1, with TRBD2 identical over 11 bases. CDR1 and CDR2 from the germline V gene are DFQATT and SNEGSKA (reference sequence). J lost 2 bases, V lost 5 bases, and 5 bases had no gene match. CDR3 length: 15 amino acids. CDR3 protein: CSALLAGGPYNEQFF. The CDR3 DNA follows: TGCAGTGCTCTGCTAGCGGGAGGACCCTACAATGAGCAGTTCTTC.

The CDR3 is CASSFVRTSGSNEQFF. In DNA form, the CDR3 reads TGTGCCAGCAGTTTTGTGCGGACTAGCGGTTCCAATGAGCAGTTCTTC. The chain joins TRBV12-3 or TRBV12-4 to TRBJ2-1; TRBD2 matches at 10 bases. The CDR3 runs to 16 residues. V lost 3 bases to trimming and J lost 6 bases; unmatched junction nucleotides: 8.

There are many counts of this clonotype. The chain has TRBV6-5 and TRBJ1-1; D not certain. CDR3 length: 15 residues. CDR1 is MNHEY, CDR2 SVGAGI, per germline. V dropped 4 bases and J dropped 0 bases, with 12 bases sitting between them. The CDR3 DNA sequence: TGTGCCAGCAGTTCCCCCGGGATTTTGAACACTGAAGCTTTCTTT. As protein: CASSSPGILNTEAFF.

This clonotype was picked up many times. The J gene is TRBJ2-3, the V gene TRBV20-1; possible D gene TRBD2, 6 bases. Trimming pared 3 bases from V and 3 bases from J, leaving 16 bases between. Germline V gene sequence: CDR1 DFQATT, CDR2 SNEGSKA (reference sequence). The CDR3 has 15 amino acids. In DNA, the CDR3 is TGCAGTGCTAGGAGGGGTGGAGGGCTAACAGATACGCAGTATTTT. Its protein product is CSARRGGGLTDTQYF.

This clonotype has just a few counts. The chain carries TRBV5-1 and TRBJ1-2, with D unclear. CDR3 length: 13 residues. Trimming shortened V by 2 bases and J by 8 bases, and 13 bases separated the two germline ends. Germline lookup yields CDR1 SGHRS and CDR2 YFSETQ. CDR3 amino acids: CASSFLQGEGYTF. Written as DNA, the CDR3 is TGCGCCAGCAGCTTTCTTCAAGGAGAAGGCTACACCTTC.

This rearrangement joins TRBV24-1 to TRBJ2-1, with D uncertain. CDR1 and CDR2 from the germline V gene are KGHDR and SFDVKD. The CDR3 consists of 8 residues. V shed 10 bases and J shed 9 bases, with 3 bases lying between them. Here the CDR3 DNA reads TGTGCCACGGGTGAGCAGTTCTTC. This encodes CATGEQFF.

The chain is built from TRBV4-2 and TRBJ2-5; D might be TRBD2 (6 bases). This CDR3 is 13 amino acids long. The V end lost 3 bases, the J end lost 3 bases, and 8 bases lay between the germline ends. The germline CDR1 and CDR2 sequences are LGHNA and YNFKEQ. The CDR3 spells CASSQGRKETQYF. CDR3 coding DNA: TGTGCCAGCAGCCAGGGGAGGAAAGAGACCCAGTACTTC.

This clonotype was found many times. The chain joins TRBV7-9 to TRBJ2-2; TRBD2 is a possible D gene (6 bases). V was trimmed by 4 bases and J by 0 bases, leaving 12 bases between them. The CDR3 is 16 residues long. Germline V gene data show CDR1 as SEHNR and CDR2 as FQNEAQ (reference sequence). For the CDR3, the DNA is TGTGCCAGCAGCTATTCTAGCGCCGCGAACACCGGGGAGCTGTTTTTT. Protein sequence: CASSYSSAANTGELFF.

This clonotype appeared many times. The rearrangement uses TRBV7-2 and TRBJ2-3, with 7 bases lining up with TRBD2. Trimming at V came to 2 bases and at J to 4 bases, leaving 15 bases not matched to a gene. Germline V gene data show CDR1 as SGHTA and CDR2 as FQGNSA. There are 18 residues in the CDR3. This CDR3 reads CASSLNSVAGVAADTQYF. The DNA for the CDR3 is TGTGCCAGCAGCTTAAATTCCGTGGCGGGGGTGGCGGCAGATACGCAGTATTTT.

This clonotype has more than one count but fewer than ten. The V call is TRBV7-2, the J call TRBJ1-5; the D is unclear. With 0 bases removed from V and 15 bases from J, the gap between germline ends came to 12 bases. The germline V gene has CDR1 SGHTA and CDR2 FQGNSA. The CDR3 extends over 12 amino acids. The CDR3 bases are TGTGCCAGCAGCTTAGCGGGGAAGGTCAGGCATTTT. Translation: CASSLAGKVRHF.

The chain has TRBV5-1 and TRBJ2-3, with a weak D call TRBD1 (6 bases). The CDR3 is made up of 13 amino acids. Germline V gene lookup returns CDR1 SGHRS and CDR2 YFSETQ. V lost 7 bases and J lost 0, with 9 bases in between. The CDR3 sequence: CASEQGSTDTQYF. The CDR3, as DNA: TGCGCCAGCGAACAGGGAAGCACAGATACGCAGTATTTT.

The rearrangement links TRBV28 to TRBJ1-2; 9 bases match TRBD1. Germline V CDR1 and CDR2: MDHEN, SYDVKM. CDR3 length: 13 amino acids. Trimming at V came to 9 bases and at J to 7 bases, leaving 9 bases not matched to a gene. The CDR3 spells CASKETGGAGYTF. As DNA, the CDR3 is TGTGCCAGTAAGGAGACAGGGGGTGCTGGCTACACCTTC.

This clonotype was counted at least ten times. V is TRBV12-3 or TRBV12-4 and J is TRBJ2-1; D is undetermined. Trimming removed 1 base from V and 10 bases from J, with 11 bases in between. This CDR3 comprises 13 residues. The CDR3 spells CASSLEFGREQFF. CDR3 nucleotide sequence: TGTGCCAGCAGTTTAGAGTTCGGACGGGAGCAGTTCTTC.

This clonotype appeared many times. V is TRBV6-4 and J is TRBJ2-7; 7 bases align to TRBD2. Germline loops: CDR1 MRHNA, CDR2 SNTAGT. The CDR3 has 14 residues. The V segment lost 6 bases and the J segment 1 base; nucleotides outside the gene matches: 6. CDR3 DNA: TGTGCCAGCAGGCCTACTAGCGCATCCTACGAGCAGTACTTC. It specifies CASRPTSASYEQYF.

A few counts support this clonotype. The gene calls are TRBV7-9 and TRBJ2-7; D possibly corresponds to TRBD1 (5 bases). The CDR3 is 14 amino acids. Trimming cost V 4 bases and J 6 bases, with 16 bases left between them. CDR1 and CDR2 from the germline V gene are SEHNR and FQNEAQ (reference sequence). The CDR3 sequence is CASSSPVRAFEQYF. The CDR3, as DNA: TGTGCCAGCAGCTCTCCCGTCAGGGCTTTCGAGCAGTACTTC.

This clonotype was seen a few times. CDR3 protein: CASSQLLAQPGQGLYEQYF. CDR3 nucleotide sequence: TGCGCCAGCAGCCAACTCCTAGCCCAACCGGGACAGGGTCTATACGAGCAGTACTTC. The rearrangement links TRBV4-3 to TRBJ2-7; TRBD1 matches 9 bases. The CDR3 spans 19 residues. Germline-derived CDR1 and CDR2 are LGHNA and YSLEER. The trim removed 2 bases at V and 4 bases at J, leaving 18 bases unmatched.

The chain employs TRBV6-1 and TRBJ1-1, with a weak D call TRBD1 (6 bases). The germline gives CDR1 MNHNS, CDR2 SASEGT. Trimming took off 0 bases at V and 1 base at J, with 9 bases between the two ends. The CDR3 is 15 residues long. The CDR3 DNA sequence: TGTGCCAGCAGTGAAGCCGGGGGCCGGAACACTGAAGCTTTCTTT. Translated: CASSEAGGRNTEAFF.

This clonotype was seen only a few times. The chain is built from TRBV5-6 and TRBJ2-1; no firm D call. V dropped 1 base and J dropped 0 bases, with 2 bases sitting between them. This CDR3 region has 13 residues. Germline V CDR1 and CDR2: SGHDT, YYEEEE. CDR3 sequence reads: CASSLYSYNEQFF. CDR3 DNA sequence: TGTGCCAGCAGCTTGTACTCCTACAATGAGCAGTTCTTC.